The present TCR beta chain was sequenced within a study of shared clonotypes between healthy human individuals. Study findings and constraints: It was the non-shared clonotypes that had lower generation probabilities than clonotypes shared by all four donors. Only a few donors were included, so the genetic and exposure-history diversity represented was limited.

The data were produced by immunoSEQ multiplex PCR, yet TCRdb's version contains in-frame clones alone and is incomplete. The sample consists of 650,000 to 800,000 clones, just under 75% of them appearing once. A remark on this clone: Its antigen is not identified. This CDR3 is also generated by other DNA sequences in the sample.

Every contributor of samples was a Caucasian grown-up residing in Nashville, Tennessee. From CD4+ cells came CD45RA+ naive and CD45RA-negative memory subsets. The CDR3 has 16 residues. The germline V gene has CDR1 SNHLY and CDR2 FYNNEI. The V gene end was trimmed by 4 bases and the J gene end by 0 bases; junction bases not matched to a gene: 6. The chain couples TRBV2 to TRBJ2-7, with 10 bases matching TRBD2. Sequences were obtained from memory CD4+ T cells sorted from blood. Specified subset: CD45RA-negative fraction. The TCR originated in a woman aged 25 to 39 in good health. The CDR3 nucleotides are TGTGCCAGCAGTGGTATTGGGACTAGCGTCTCCTACGAGCAGTACTTC. It encodes CASSGIGTSVSYEQYF.